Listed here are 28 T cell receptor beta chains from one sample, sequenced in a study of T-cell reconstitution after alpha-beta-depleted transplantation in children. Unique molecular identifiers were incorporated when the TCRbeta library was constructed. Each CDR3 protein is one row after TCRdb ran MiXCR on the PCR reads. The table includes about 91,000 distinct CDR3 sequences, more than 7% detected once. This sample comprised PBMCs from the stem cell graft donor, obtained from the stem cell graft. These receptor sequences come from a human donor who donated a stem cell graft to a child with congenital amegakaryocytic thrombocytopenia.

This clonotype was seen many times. The CDR3 spells CSARDETRMDSPLHF. CDR3 sequence (DNA): TGCAGTGCTAGAGATGAAACGAGAATGGATTCACCCCTCCACTTT. The genes are TRBV20-1 and TRBJ1-6, with no clear D. The ends were cut back, 0 bases at V and 8 bases at J, with 14 bases in the middle. Germline values: CDR1 DFQATT, CDR2 SNEGSKA (reference sequence). The CDR3 has 15 amino acids.

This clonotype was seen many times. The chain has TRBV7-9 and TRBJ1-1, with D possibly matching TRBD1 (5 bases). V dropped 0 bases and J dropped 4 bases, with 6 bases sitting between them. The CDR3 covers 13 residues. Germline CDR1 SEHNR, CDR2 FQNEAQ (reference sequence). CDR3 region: CASSLAGTTEAFF. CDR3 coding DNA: TGTGCCAGCAGCTTAGCAGGGACCACTGAAGCTTTCTTT. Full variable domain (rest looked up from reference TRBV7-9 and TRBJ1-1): DTGVSQNPRHKITKRGQNVTFRCDPISEHNRLYWYRQTLGQGPEFLTYFQNEAQLEKSRLLSDRFSAERPKGSFSTLEIQRTEQGDSAMYLCASSLAGTTEAFFGQGTRLTVV.

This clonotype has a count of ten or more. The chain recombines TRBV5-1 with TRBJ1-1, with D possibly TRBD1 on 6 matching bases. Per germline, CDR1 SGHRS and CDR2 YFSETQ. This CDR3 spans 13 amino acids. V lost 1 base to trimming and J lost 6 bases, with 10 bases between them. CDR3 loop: CASSLTGSPEAFF. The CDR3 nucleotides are TGCGCCAGCAGCTTGACAGGGAGCCCTGAAGCTTTCTTT.

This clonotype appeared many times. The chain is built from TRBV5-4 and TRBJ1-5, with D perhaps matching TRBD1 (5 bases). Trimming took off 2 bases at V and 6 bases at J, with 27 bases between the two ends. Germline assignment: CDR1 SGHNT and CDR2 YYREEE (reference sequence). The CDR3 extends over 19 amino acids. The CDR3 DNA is TGTGCCAGCAGCTTTGGTGGACACCGGGGACCGACAATTGGTCAGCCCCAGCATTTT. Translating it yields CASSFGGHRGPTIGQPQHF.

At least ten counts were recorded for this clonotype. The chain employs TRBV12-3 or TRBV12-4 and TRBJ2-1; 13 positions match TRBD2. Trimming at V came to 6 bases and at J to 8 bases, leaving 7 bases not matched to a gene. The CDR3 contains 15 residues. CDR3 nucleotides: TGTGCCAGCAGCCCACTAGCGGGAGGGCCCTATGAGCAGTTCTTC. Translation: CASSPLAGGPYEQFF.

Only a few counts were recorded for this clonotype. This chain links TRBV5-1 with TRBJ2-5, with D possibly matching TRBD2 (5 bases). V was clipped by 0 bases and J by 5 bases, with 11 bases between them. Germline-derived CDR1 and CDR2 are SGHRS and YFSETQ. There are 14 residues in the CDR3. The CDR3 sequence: CASSLAGIRETQYF. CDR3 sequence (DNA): TGCGCCAGCAGCTTGGCCGGGATTCGCGAGACCCAGTACTTC.

Written as DNA, the CDR3 is TGCAGTGCTGCACGGGGGTACCAAACTAATGAAAAACTGTTTTTT. Translated: CSAARGYQTNEKLFF. This chain uses TRBV20-1 with TRBJ1-4; tentatively, D is TRBD1 (5 bases). The CDR3 runs to 15 residues. The V and J ends lost 5 bases and 1 base respectively, with 14 bases between them. The germline V gene encodes CDR1 DFQATT and CDR2 SNEGSKA (reference sequence).

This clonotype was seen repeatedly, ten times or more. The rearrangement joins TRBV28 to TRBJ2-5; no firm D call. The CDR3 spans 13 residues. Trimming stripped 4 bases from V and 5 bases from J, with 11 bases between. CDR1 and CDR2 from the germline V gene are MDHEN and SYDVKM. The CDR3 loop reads CASSSRVWETQYF. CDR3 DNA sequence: TGTGCCAGCAGTTCAAGGGTGTGGGAGACCCAGTACTTC.

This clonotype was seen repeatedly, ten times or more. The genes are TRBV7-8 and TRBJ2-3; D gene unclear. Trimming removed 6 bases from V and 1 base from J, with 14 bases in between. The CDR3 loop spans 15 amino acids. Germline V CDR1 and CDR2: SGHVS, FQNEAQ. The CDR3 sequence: CASREDPPRTDTQYF. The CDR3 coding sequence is TGTGCCAGCAGGGAAGACCCCCCTCGCACAGATACGCAGTATTTT.

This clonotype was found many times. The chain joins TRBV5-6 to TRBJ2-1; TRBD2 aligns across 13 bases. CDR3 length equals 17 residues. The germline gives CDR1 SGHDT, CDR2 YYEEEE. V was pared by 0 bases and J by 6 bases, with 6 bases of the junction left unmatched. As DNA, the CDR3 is TGTGCCAGCAGCTTGGCGCCTGGACTAGCGGGGGCCAATGAGCAGTTCTTC. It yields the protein CASSLAPGLAGANEQFF.

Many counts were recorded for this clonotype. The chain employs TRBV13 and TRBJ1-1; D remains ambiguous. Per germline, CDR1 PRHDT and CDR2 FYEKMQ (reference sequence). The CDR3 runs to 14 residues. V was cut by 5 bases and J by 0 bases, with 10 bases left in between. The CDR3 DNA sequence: TGTGCCAGCAGCAGGACCAGCGTGAACACTGAAGCTTTCTTT. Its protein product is CASSRTSVNTEAFF.

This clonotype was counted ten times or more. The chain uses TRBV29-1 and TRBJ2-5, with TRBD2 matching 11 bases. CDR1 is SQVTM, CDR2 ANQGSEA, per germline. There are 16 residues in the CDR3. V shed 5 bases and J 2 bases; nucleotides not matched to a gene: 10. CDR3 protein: CSVWDLTSGTQETQYF. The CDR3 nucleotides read TGCAGCGTTTGGGACTTGACTAGCGGGACACAAGAGACCCAGTACTTC.

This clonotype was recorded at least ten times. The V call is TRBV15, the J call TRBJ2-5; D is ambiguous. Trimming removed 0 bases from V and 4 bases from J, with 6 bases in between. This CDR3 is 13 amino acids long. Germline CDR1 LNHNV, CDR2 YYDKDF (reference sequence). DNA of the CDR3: TGTGCCACCAGCAGAGATCCTCGAGAGACCCAGTACTTC. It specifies CATSRDPRETQYF.

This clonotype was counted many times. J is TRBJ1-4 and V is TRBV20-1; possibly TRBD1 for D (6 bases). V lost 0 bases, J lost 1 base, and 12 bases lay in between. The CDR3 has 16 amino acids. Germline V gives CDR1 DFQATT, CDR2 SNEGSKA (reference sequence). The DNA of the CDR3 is TGCAGTGCTAGAGAGCAGGGGTACGGAACTAATGAAAAACTGTTTTTT. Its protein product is CSAREQGYGTNEKLFF.

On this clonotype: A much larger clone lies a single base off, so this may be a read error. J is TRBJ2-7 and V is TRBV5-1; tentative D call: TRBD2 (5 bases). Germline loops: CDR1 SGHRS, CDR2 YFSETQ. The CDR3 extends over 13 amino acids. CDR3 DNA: TGCCCCAGCAGCTTAGGACGGGACTACGAGCAGTACTTC. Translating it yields CPSSLGRDYEQYF. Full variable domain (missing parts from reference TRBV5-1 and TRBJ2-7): KAGVTQTPRYLIKTRGQQVTLSCSPISGHRSVSWYQQTPGQGLQFLFEYFSETQRNKGNFPGRFSGRQFSNSRSEMNVSTLELGDSALYLCPSSLGRDYEQYFGPGTRLTVT.

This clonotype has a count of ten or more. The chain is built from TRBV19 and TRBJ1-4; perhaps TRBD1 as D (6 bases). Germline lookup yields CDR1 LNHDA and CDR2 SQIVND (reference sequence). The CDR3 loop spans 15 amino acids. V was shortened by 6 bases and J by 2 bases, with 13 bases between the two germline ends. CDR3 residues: CASSRQGKTNEKLFF. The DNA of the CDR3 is TGTGCCAGTAGCCGTCAGGGGAAGACTAATGAAAAACTGTTTTTT. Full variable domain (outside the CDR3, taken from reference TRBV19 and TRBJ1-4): DGGITQSPKYLFRKEGQNVTLSCEQNLNHDAMYWYRQDPGQGLRLIYYSQIVNDFQKGDIAEGYSVSREKKESFPLTVTSAQKNPTAFYLCASSRQGKTNEKLFFGSGTQLSVL.

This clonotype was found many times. CDR3: CASSLDSRADTQYF. The CDR3 nucleotides read TGCGCCAGCAGCCTGGACAGCCGGGCGGATACGCAGTATTTT. This sequence joins TRBV5-1 and TRBJ2-3; D is perhaps TRBD1 (6 bases). The CDR3 has 14 residues. The germline gives CDR1 SGHRS, CDR2 YFSETQ. Trimming cost V 4 bases and J 6 bases, with 15 bases left between them.

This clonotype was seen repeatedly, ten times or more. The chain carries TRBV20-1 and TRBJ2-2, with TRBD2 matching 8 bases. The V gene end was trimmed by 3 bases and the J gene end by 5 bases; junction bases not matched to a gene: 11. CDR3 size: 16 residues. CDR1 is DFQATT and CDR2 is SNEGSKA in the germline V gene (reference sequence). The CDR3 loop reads CSASPSGRKKTGELFF. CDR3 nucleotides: TGCAGTGCTAGCCCCAGCGGGAGAAAAAAAACCGGGGAGCTGTTTTTT.

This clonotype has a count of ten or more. This CDR3 reads CSVEPTNQGAHGYTF. The CDR3 DNA reads as TGCAGCGTTGAACCCACTAACCAGGGGGCTCATGGCTACACCTTC. V and J are TRBV29-1 and TRBJ1-2; TRBD1 matches 8 bases. This CDR3 is built from 15 residues. Per germline, CDR1 SQVTM and CDR2 ANQGSEA. V dropped 2 bases and J dropped 6; count of bases not matched to a gene: 11.

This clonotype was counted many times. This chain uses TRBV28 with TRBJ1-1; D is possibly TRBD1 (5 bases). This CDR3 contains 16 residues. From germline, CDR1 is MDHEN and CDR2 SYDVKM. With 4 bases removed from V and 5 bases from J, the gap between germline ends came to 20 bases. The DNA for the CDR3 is TGTGCCAGCAGTTCCCCTGGGCCAGGGTCAAAAACTGAAGCTTTCTTT. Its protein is CASSSPGPGSKTEAFF.

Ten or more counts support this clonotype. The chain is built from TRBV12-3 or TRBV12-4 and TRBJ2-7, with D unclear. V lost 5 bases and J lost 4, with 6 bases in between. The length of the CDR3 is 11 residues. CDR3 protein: CASSRLYEQYF. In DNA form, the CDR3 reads TGTGCCAGCAGTCGCTTATACGAGCAGTACTTC.

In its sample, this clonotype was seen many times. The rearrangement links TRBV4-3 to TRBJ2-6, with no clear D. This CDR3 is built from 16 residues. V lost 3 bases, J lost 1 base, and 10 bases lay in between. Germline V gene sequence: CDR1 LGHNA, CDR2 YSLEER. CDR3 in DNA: TGCGCCAGCAGCCAGATACAAGGGTCTGGGGCCAACGTCCTGACTTTC. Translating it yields CASSQIQGSGANVLTF.

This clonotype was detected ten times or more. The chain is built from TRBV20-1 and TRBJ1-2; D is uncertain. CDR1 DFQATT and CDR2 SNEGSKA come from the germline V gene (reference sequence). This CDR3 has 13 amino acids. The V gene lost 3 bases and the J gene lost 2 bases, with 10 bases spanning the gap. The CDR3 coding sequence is TGCAGTGCTAGCGGAGGTGGCAACTATGGCTACACCTTC. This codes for CSASGGGNYGYTF.

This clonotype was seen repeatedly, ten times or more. In DNA form, the CDR3 reads TGCGCCAGCCGTAGACTAGCGGGAGATACGCAGTATTTT. Its translation: CASRRLAGDTQYF. The chain has TRBV5-1 and TRBJ2-3; 10 nucleotides match TRBD2. The junction had 4 bases not matched to a gene; V was cut back by 7 bases and J by 5 bases. Germline values: CDR1 SGHRS, CDR2 YFSETQ. The CDR3 length is 13 residues.

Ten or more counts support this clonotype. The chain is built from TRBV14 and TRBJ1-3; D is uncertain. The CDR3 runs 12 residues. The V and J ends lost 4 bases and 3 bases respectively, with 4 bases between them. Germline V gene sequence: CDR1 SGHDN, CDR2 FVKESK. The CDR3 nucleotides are TGTGCCAGCAGCCTCGATGGAAACACCATATATTTT. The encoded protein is CASSLDGNTIYF.

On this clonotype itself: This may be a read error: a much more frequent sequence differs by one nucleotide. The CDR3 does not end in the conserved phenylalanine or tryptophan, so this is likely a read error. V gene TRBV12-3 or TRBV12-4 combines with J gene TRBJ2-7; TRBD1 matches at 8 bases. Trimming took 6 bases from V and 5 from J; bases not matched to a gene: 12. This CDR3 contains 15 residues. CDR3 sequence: CASSPTGVGPDEQYL. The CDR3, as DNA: TGTGCCAGCAGCCCGACAGGGGTAGGCCCGGACGAGCAGTACCTC.

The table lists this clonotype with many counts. Here the CDR3 reads CASSDRGRTDTQYF. CDR3 sequence (DNA): TGCGCCAGCAGCGACAGGGGGAGGACAGATACGCAGTATTTT. J is TRBJ2-3 and V is TRBV4-1, with TRBD1 matching over 9 bases. The germline V gene encodes CDR1 MGHRA and CDR2 YSYEKL. The trim removed 5 bases at V and 3 bases at J, leaving 3 bases unmatched. CDR3 length: 14 residues.

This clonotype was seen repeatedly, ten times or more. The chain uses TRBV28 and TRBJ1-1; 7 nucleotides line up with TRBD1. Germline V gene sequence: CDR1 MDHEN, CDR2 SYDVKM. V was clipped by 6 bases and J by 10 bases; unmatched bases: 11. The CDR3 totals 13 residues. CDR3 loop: CASSPGRGQVAFF. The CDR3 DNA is TGTGCCAGCAGCCCCGGGAGGGGGCAGGTAGCTTTCTTT.